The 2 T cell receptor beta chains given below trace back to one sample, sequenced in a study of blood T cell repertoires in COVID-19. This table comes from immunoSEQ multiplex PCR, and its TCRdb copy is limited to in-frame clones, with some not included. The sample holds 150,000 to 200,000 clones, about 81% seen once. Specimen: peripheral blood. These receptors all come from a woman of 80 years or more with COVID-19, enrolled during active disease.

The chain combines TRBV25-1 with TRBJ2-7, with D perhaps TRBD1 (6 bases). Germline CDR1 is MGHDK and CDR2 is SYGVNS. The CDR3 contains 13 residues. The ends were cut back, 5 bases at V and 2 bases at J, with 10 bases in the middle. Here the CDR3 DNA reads TGTGCCAGCAGTAAGACAGGTACCTACGAGCAGTACTTC. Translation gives CASSKTGTYEQYF.

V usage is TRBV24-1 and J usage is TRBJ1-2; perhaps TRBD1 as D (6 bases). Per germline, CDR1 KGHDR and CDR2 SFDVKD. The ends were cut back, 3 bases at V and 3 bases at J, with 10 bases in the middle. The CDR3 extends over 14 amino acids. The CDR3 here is CATSDPQGYYGYTF. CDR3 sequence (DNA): TGTGCCACCAGTGATCCCCAGGGGTACTATGGCTACACCTTC.